This TCR beta chain was sequenced for a study of identical twins. Notes on the study in general: Without tracking the same donors, conclusions rested on cross-sectional statistical analysis.

Each CDR3 protein gets one entry after TCRdb re-called the 5' RACE reads with MiXCR. The sample shows hundreds of thousands of distinct CDR3 sequences, approximately 24% of them seen only once. This clonotype was seen more than once but under ten times. Its antigen remains unknown. The CDR3 runs 13 residues. Germline assignment: CDR1 LGHDT and CDR2 YNNKEL (reference sequence). The V and J ends lost 3 bases and 3 bases respectively, with 9 bases between them. Healthy Caucasian individuals made up all the donors. These same data were also listed under a study on T cells expressing NK-cell markers. According to that study: Expanded NKG2C+ T cell clones were not confirmed as HCMV-specific.

Sequenced material: CD4+ T cells sorted from blood. This receptor was taken from a woman between 18 and 29 years old in good health. The chain uses TRBV3-1 and TRBJ2-7; TRBD2 might be the D (5 bases). CDR3 bases: TGTGCCAGCAGCCATCTAGCACGCTACGAGCAGTACTTC. This sequence encodes CASSHLARYEQYF.